The clone carrying this T cell receptor beta chain is deemed medium-sized (0.01 to 0.1%). The antigen remains undetermined. The data stem from a study of neurological immune-mediated disorders. Study results and limitations: CDR3 amino acid sequences of expanded clones were not shared across subjects, a result suggesting private repertoires in all groups.

Between the trimmed V and J ends, which lost 1 base and 5 bases, there was a span of 8 bases. This CDR3 comprises 13 residues. Germline CDR1 SNHLY, CDR2 FYNNEI. The sample's time point: technical triplicate 3. Sorted libraries were derived from 1 million CD4+ or CD8+ T cells. One entry per CDR3 protein, called by TCRdb with MiXCR from the 5' RACE reads. The sample yields 25,000 to 35,000 distinct CDR3 sequences, roughly 16% seen once. Sample: CD4+ T cells from blood. This TCR came from a female donor with HTLV-1-associated myelopathy (HAM/TSP). The chain couples TRBV2 to TRBJ1-1, with D maybe TRBD1 (6 bases). The CDR3: CASSEDRETEAFF. The DNA for the CDR3 is TGTGCCAGCAGTGAAGACAGGGAAACTGAAGCTTTCTTT.